Detailed here is one TCR beta chain. Which antigen it targets is not known. The input lacks base qualities; no much larger clone sits a single base away. The TCR beta CDR3 regions were amplified from RNA transcripts. A first-round RT-PCR of the TCR CDR3 used the HTBI primer set with the Qiagen OneStep RT-PCR kit. The libraries were constructed in a second round of multiplex PCR and then size-selected and purified. Libraries were sequenced paired-end with 100 bp reads on an Illumina HiSeq2000. As for the authors' bioinformatics: SOAPnuke was used to process the raw data, throwing out any read that contained adapters or uncalled bases, had a mean Phred below 15, or lacked an exact constant-primer or identifier match. COPE v1.2.5 was used to merge the high-quality paired reads, and each unique nucleotide sequence was defined as a clonotype. MiTCR v1.1 was used to align the clonotypes against IMGT TRBV, TRBD and TRBJ reference segments. The analysis included only V-J combinations with a frequency above 0.0001, which together covered approximately 99% of the repertoires. A TCS score was defined as the ratio of F50 (clonal expansion) to E x V (chaos), with BLOSUM62-based TCRdist applied between CDR3 peptides within each V-J. Welch's t-statistics and random forest reduced 514 V-J features to roughly 13, which were used in a naive Bayes classifier (R e1071). Clones were called with MiXCR by TCRdb after fastp trimmed the public reads at Q25, and only in-frame beta chains were retained. Rows are unified per CDR3 protein, each entry keeping the most common DNA and genes. These V and J calls are TCRdb output, not the study's own analysis. Here the sample has some 600,000 distinct CDR3 sequences; about 43% occur a single time. The ten most abundant clones make up just over 8% of the sample.

This sample was included in a study of T cells in Graves' hyperthyroidism and ophthalmopathy (dated by TCRdb to the late 2010s). About the investigation overall: To identify distinguishing TCR V-J signatures, a discovery cohort of 90 to 100 patients was used, comprising 40 to 45 with Graves' ophthalmopathy and some 57 with stable Graves' hyperthyroidism. Prospective prediction of ophthalmopathy was tested in an independent validation cohort of approximately 19 hyperthyroidism patients and 17 patients who later progressed to ophthalmopathy. The 90 or so discovery patients were randomly split 7:3 into training and test sets. The study also compared thyroid tissue and blood T-cell repertoires from more than five Graves' hyperthyroidism patients. Once sampling was done, hyperthyroidism patients were given methimazole at a starting dose of 30 mg daily, whereas ophthalmopathy patients were given high-dose intravenous methylprednisolone. The paper describes TCR Vbeta CDR3 sequencing of 135 peripheral blood samples, made up of roughly 40 ophthalmopathy patients, over 70 hyperthyroidism patients and 17 progressor patients. General study outcomes and caveats: Sample size was not statistically predetermined, and blinding of investigators to group allocation was not performed. Most expanded thyroid clonotypes (frequency above 0.001) were also detected in blood, a finding suggesting that blood repertoires may reflect thyroid immune responses. In validation, the model predicted progression to ophthalmopathy a median of roughly 6.1 months before onset, with approximately 68% sensitivity and roughly 72% specificity. In cross-validation, a model built on a 13 V-J signature told ophthalmopathy apart from stable hyperthyroidism with approximately 90% sensitivity and approximately 81% specificity, and in testing the same model reached 80%/75%.

CDR1 and CDR2 are drawn from the germline V gene (reference sequence): SEHNR, FQNEAQ. The trim is 8 bases for V and 2 bases for J, with a gap of 12 bases between the germline ends. The CDR3 holds 14 amino acids from the cysteine to the phenylalanine. Of the read, only the CDR3 DNA is kept; its 42 bases are in frame from base 1. A patient counted as having stable Graves' hyperthyroidism if no progression to ophthalmopathy occurred over 18 months of follow-up. Hyperthyroidism patients were aged 18 to 65 years and newly diagnosed, with disease duration of less than 2 months. Patients with uncontrolled infections, other autoimmune diseases, pregnancy or lactation were excluded. Diagnoses were established on the basis of clinical symptoms, serum thyroxine and TRAb, thyroid ultrasound, and orbital computed tomography. Total RNA was extracted with Trizol reagent, and quality was checked on an Agilent 2100 Bioanalyzer.

Sequences were obtained from peripheral blood or thyroid tissue (not recorded which). This clonotype was obtained from a woman younger than 35 with Graves' hyperthyroidism. Donor details come from another sample of the same person, matched by shared clones. This chain is built from TRBV7-9 and TRBJ1-4; no D gene call is confident. The nucleotides read TGTGCCAGCTTTATTTTTGGGACTAATGAAAAACTGTTTTTT. Its translation is CASFIFGTNEKLFF.